This T cell receptor beta chain was captured in a study of cytomegalovirus exposure and HLA in healthy donors. The primer mix had 60 Vbeta and 13 Jbeta primers. The data were produced by immunoSEQ multiplex PCR, yet TCRdb's version contains in-frame clones alone and is incomplete. The sample contains about 250,000 clones, around 78% of which appear only once. The source is a boy aged 5-17 years in good health and CMV-seronegative. What was sequenced was PBMCs.

The CDR3 here is CAWSGGSGVYEQYF. The CDR3 DNA is TGTGCCTGGAGTGGGGGATCAGGGGTATACGAGCAGTACTTC. This sequence joins TRBV30 and TRBJ2-7; possible D gene TRBD1, 6 bases. Deletions cut 1 base from V and 4 bases from J, with 14 bases between. The CDR3 runs to 14 residues. Germline assignment: CDR1 GTSNPN and CDR2 SVGIG (reference sequence).